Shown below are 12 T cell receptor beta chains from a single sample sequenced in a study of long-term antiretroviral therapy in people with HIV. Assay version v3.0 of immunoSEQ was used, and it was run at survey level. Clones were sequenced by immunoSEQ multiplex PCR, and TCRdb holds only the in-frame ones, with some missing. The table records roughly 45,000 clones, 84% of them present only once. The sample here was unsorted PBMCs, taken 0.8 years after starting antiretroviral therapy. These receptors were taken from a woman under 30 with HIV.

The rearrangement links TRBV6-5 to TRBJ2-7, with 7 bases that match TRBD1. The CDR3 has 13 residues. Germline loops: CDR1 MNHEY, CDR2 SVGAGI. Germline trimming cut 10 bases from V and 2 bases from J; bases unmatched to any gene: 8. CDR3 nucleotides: TGTGCCACGATGGGGCAGGGGGCCTACGAGCAGTACTTC. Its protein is CATMGQGAYEQYF.

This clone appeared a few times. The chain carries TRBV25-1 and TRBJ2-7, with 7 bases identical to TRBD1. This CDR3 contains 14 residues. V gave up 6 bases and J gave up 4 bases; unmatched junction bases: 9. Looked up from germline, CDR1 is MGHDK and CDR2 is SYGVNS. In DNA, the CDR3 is TGTGCCAGCAGCGATCCGGGACAGCTGTACGAGCAGTACTTC. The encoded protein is CASSDPGQLYEQYF.

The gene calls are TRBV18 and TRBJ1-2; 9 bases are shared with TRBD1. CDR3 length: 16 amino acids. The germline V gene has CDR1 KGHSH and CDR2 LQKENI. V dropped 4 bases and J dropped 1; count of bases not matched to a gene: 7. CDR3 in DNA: TGTGCCAGCTCACGGGCTGGACAGGGGAATAACTATGGCTACACCTTC. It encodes CASSRAGQGNNYGYTF.

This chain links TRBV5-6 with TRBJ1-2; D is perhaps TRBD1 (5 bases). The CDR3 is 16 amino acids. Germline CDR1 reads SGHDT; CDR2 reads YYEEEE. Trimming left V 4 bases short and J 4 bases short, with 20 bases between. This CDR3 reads CASSPRQGGISYGYTF. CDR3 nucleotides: TGTGCCAGCAGCCCCCGGCAGGGAGGTATAAGCTATGGCTACACCTTC.

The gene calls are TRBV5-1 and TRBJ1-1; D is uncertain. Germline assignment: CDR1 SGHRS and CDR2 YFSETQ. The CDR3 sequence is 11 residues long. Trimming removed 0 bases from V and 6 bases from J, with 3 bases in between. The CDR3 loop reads CASSLGSEAFF. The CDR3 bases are TGCGCCAGCAGCTTGGGGTCTGAAGCTTTCTTT.

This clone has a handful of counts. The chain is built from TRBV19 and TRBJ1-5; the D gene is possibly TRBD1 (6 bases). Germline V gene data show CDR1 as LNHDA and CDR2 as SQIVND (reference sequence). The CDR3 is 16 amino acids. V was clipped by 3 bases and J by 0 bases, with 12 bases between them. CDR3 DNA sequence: TGTGCCAGTAGTATTCGACAGGTCCTTAGCAATCAGCCCCAGCATTTT. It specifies CASSIRQVLSNQPQHF.

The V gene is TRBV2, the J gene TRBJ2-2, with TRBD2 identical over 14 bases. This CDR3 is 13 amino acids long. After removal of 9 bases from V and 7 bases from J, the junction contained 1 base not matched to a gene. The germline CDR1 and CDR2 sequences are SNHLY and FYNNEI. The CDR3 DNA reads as TGTGCCAGAGGGACTAGCGGGAGCGGGGAGCTGTTTTTT. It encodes CARGTSGSGELFF.

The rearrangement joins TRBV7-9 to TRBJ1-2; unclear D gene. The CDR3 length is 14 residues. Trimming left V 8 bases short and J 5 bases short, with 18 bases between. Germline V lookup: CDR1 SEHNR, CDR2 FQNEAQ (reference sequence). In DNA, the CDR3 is TGTGCCAGCTCTCTAGGGAAACCGAGATATGGCTACACCTTC. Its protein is CASSLGKPRYGYTF. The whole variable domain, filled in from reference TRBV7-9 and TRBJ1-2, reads DTGVSQNPRHKITKRGQNVTFRCDPISEHNRLYWYRQTLGQGPEFLTYFQNEAQLEKSRLLSDRFSAERPKGSFSTLEIQRTEQGDSAMYLCASSLGKPRYGYTFGSGTRLTVV.

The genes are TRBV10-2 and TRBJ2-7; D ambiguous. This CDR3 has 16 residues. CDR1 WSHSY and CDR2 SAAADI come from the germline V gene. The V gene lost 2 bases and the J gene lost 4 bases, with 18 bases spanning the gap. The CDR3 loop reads CASSEPQSGTGYEQYF. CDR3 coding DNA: TGCGCCAGCAGTGAGCCCCAGTCCGGAACCGGATACGAGCAGTACTTC.

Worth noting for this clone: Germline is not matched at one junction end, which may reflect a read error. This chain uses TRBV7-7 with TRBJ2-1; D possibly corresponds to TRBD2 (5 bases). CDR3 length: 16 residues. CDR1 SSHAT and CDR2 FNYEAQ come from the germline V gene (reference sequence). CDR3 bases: TGTGCTAGCAGCTTAGGACCGGGCCTCACGGGGAATGAGCAGTTCTTC. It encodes CASSLGPGLTGNEQFF. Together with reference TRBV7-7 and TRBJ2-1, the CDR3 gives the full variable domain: GAGVSQSPRYKVTKRGQDVTLRCDPISSHATLYWYQQALGQGPEFLTYFNYEAQPDKSGLPSDRFSAERPEGSISTLTIQRTEQRDSAMYRCASSLGPGLTGNEQFFGPGTRLTVL.

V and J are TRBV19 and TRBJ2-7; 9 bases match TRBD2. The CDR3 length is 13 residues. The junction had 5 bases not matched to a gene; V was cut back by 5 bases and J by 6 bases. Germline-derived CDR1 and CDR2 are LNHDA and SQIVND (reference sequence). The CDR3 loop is CASSYSGSGEQYF. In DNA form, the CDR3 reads TGTGCCAGTAGTTATAGCGGGAGTGGCGAGCAGTACTTC.

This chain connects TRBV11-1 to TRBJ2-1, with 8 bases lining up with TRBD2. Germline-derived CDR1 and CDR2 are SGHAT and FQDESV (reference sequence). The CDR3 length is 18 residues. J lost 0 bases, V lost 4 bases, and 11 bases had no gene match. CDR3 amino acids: CASSSDQVAGSSYNEQFF. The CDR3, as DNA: TGTGCCAGCAGCTCCGACCAGGTAGCGGGGAGCTCCTACAATGAGCAGTTCTTC.